A selection of T cell receptor beta chains follows, all from one sample in a study of T cells in Graves' hyperthyroidism and ophthalmopathy. TCRdb independently ran MiXCR on the multiplex PCR reads; one entry per CDR3 protein. The sample holds approximately 700,000 distinct CDR3 sequences, 40% to 55% seen once. Material: peripheral blood or thyroid tissue (not recorded which). The receptor source for this set is an adult man with Graves' disease, either hyperthyroidism or ophthalmopathy (not recorded which). Each CDR3 is given with its conserved first and last residue. A D gene is named only where the DNA matches it firmly. Size tells how often a clone was seen (once, few, many) or the class of an expanded clone, and some rows leave it out.

TRBJ2-7 | few | TRBV7-9 | TRBD1 | TGTGCCAGCAGCTATACCGGGACAGCCGGCTACGAGCAGTACTTC | CASSYTGTAGYEQYF
TRBJ2-7 | . | TRBV5-1 | . | TGCGCCAGCAGCGGGTTGGTTACCTACGAGCAGTACTTC | CASSGLVTYEQYF
TRBJ1-2 | few | TRBV7-8 | . | TGTGCCAGCAGCTTGTACGAGGATGGCTACACCTTC | CASSLYEDGYTF
TRBJ2-2 | few | TRBV7-9 | . | TGTGCCAGCAGCTTCAGGGTGTCCGGGGAGCTGTTTTTT | CASSFRVSGELFF
TRBJ2-7 | . | TRBV6-5 | TRBD2 | TGTGCCAGCAGAGCCGGGGGGGCCAACGAGCAGTACTTC | CASRAGGANEQYF
TRBJ2-7 | many | TRBV10-3 | TRBD1 | TGTGCCAGCAGAGCCGACAGGGATGTTAACGAGCAGTACTTC | CASRADRDVNEQYF
TRBJ1-1 | . | TRBV10-3 | . | TGTGCCATCAGTGAAGAGGGGGACACTGAAGCTTTCTTT | CAISEEGDTEAFF
TRBJ2-5 | once | TRBV7-9 | TRBD1 | TGTGCCAGCAGCAAGACAGGGAAAAAGACCCAGTACTTC | CASSKTGKKTQYF
TRBJ1-5 | . | TRBV7-3 | TRBD1 | TGTGCCAGCAGCATCTGTTCGGACAGGGCCCAGCATTTT | CASSICSDRAQHF
TRBJ1-1 | few | TRBV29-1 | . | TGCAGCGGTAACCCCTCCCCGGGAGTGTCGGCGACTGAAGCTTTCTTT | CSGNPSPGVSATEAFF
TRBJ2-6 | . | TRBV7-9 | . | TGTGCCAGCAGCTTAGCGTCCAGCCGTGAAGCTTTC | CASSLASSREAF
TRBJ1-6 | . | TRBV10-2 | TRBD1 | TGCGCCACCCAACAGGGGGCTGGATCACCCCTCCACTTT | CATQQGAGSPLHF
TRBJ2-2 | . | TRBV2 | TRBD2 | TGTGCCAGCAGTGGGGGAGGGCCCTTCACCGGGGAGCTGTTTTTT | CASSGGGPFTGELFF
TRBJ2-5 | . | TRBV9 | TRBD2 | TGTGCCAGCAGCGTAAATAGCGGGAGGGTAGAGACCCAGTACTTC | CASSVNSGRVETQYF
TRBJ2-2 | few | TRBV7-8 | . | TGTGCCAGCAGCCCAGGGGTGGTGGGGAACACCGGGGAGCTGTTTTTT | CASSPGVVGNTGELFF
TRBJ1-1 | . | TRBV20-1 | . | TGCAGTGCAGTAGAGAACACTGAAGCTTTCTTT | CSAVENTEAFF
TRBJ1-1 | . | TRBV12-3/TRBV12-4 | TRBD1 | TGTGCCAGCAGGAAACAGGGGATGAACACTGAAGCTTTCTTT | CASRKQGMNTEAFF
TRBJ2-7 | few | TRBV20-1 | TRBD2 | TGCAGTGCCCCACTCGAGCGGGAATCCTACGAGCAGTACTTC | CSAPLERESYEQYF
TRBJ1-2 | many | TRBV2 | . | TGTGCCAGCAGGTCGACAGCCGGGACGCAAAACTATGGCTACACCTTC | CASRSTAGTQNYGYTF
TRBJ2-5 | . | TRBV20-1 | . | TGCAGTTCCTCAACCTCAGGAAAAGAGACCCAGTACTTC | CSSSTSGKETQYF
TRBJ1-6 | few | TRBV14 | . | TGTGCCAGCAGCCGAGGGACCCAACGTTTGTATAATTCACCCCTCCACTTT | CASSRGTQRLYNSPLHF
TRBJ2-7 | few | TRBV6-1 | TRBD1 | TGTGCCAGCAGAGGCCGGGACAGGGCGTACGAGCAGTACTTC | CASRGRDRAYEQYF
TRBJ1-2 | . | TRBV7-9 | . | TGTGCCAGCAGCTTCCGGGACGGATCCTATGGCTACACCTTC | CASSFRDGSYGYTF
TRBJ1-2 | few | TRBV20-1 | . | TGCAGTGCTAGCTCCCCCAGGCACGGCTACACCTTC | CSASSPRHGYTF
TRBJ1-1 | . | TRBV7-2 | . | TGTGCCAGCAGTTATAGGGGGACTTCTGAAGCTTTCTTT | CASSYRGTSEAFF
TRBJ2-7 | . | TRBV21-1 | . | TGTGCCAGCAGCAGCGGACTAGTGGGGGAGCAGTACTTC | CASSSGLVGEQYF
TRBJ1-2 | few | TRBV19 | . | TGTGCCAGTAGTACCCCAGCAGGCGGTCGCTATGGCTACACCTTC | CASSTPAGGRYGYTF
TRBJ1-6 | many | TRBV20-1 | . | TGCAGTGCTAGCTTTCATTCACCCCTCCACTTT | CSASFHSPLHF
TRBJ1-1 | . | TRBV15 | . | TGTGCCACCAGCAGCTGGGACGTTAACACTGAAGCTTTCTTT | CATSSWDVNTEAFF
TRBJ2-5 | . | TRBV10-3 | TRBD2 | TGTGCCAGCCAGAGGAGCGGGGGGGGAGAAGAGACCCAGTACTTC | CASQRSGGGEETQYF
TRBJ2-7 | few | TRBV7-8 | . | TGTGCCAGCAGCCAAGCGTCAGACTTTGACCACCAATACTTC | CASSQASDFDHQYF
TRBJ1-1 | . | TRBV7-8 | . | TGTGCCAGCGTCCCAGGAACTATATTGAACACTGAAGCTTTCTTT | CASVPGTILNTEAFF
TRBJ1-3 | many | TRBV20-1 | . | TGCAGTGCATCCCAAGGGGACACCATATATTTT | CSASQGDTIYF
TRBJ1-6 | many | TRBV7-9 | TRBD1 | TGTGCCAGCAGCTCGACAAGCACAGGGGCCCTCCACTTT | CASSSTSTGALHF
TRBJ1-4 | . | TRBV20-1 | . | TGCAGTGCTAGAAAGGGGGATAAAGAAAAACTGTTTTTT | CSARKGDKEKLFF
TRBJ2-2 | . | TRBV7-9 | . | TGTGCCAGCACCCCACTAGGACACTCGAACACCGGGGAGCTGTTTTTT | CASTPLGHSNTGELFF
TRBJ1-4 | many | TRBV7-9 | . | TGTGCCAGCAGCAACCTCCGGGGGATAACTAATGAAAAACTGTTTTTT | CASSNLRGITNEKLFF
TRBJ1-1 | . | TRBV2 | . | TGTGCCAGCAGTGAACGTGGGACGGCTGAAGCTTTCTTT | CASSERGTAEAFF
TRBJ2-5 | . | TRBV29-1 | . | TGCAGCGTTGAGGCAGGGGTGGACTTC | CSVEAGVDF
TRBJ2-5 | . | TRBV12-3/TRBV12-4 | TRBD2 | TGTGCCAGCAGCCACTACTTAGCGGGGGTTCAAGAGACCCAGTACTTC | CASSHYLAGVQETQYF
TRBJ1-1 | . | TRBV7-2 | . | TGTGCCAGCAGCTTCCTCGCTGGAGGGGCGAACACTGAAGCTTTCTTT | CASSFLAGGANTEAFF
TRBJ1-6 | many | TRBV11-2 | . | TGTGCCAGCAGCTTAAGGCTTAATTCACCCCTCCACTTT | CASSLRLNSPLHF
TRBJ1-2 | many | TRBV7-9 | TRBD1 | TGTGCCAGCAGCTCTAGAGGGACAGGGGGACGTGGCTACACCTTC | CASSSRGTGGRGYTF
TRBJ1-6 | many | TRBV20-1 | TRBD1 | TGCAGTGCTACCCAGGGGACAGGGGGCTCACCCCTCCACTTT | CSATQGTGGSPLHF
TRBJ1-4 | few | TRBV19 | TRBD1 | TGTGCCAGTCAAGACAGGGCAACTAATGAAAAACTGTTTTTT | CASQDRATNEKLFF
TRBJ2-7 | many | TRBV7-2 | TRBD2 | TGTGCCAGCAGCCTCGGGACTAGCGGGAGGGCCTACGAGCAGTACTTC | CASSLGTSGRAYEQYF
TRBJ1-2 | many | TRBV20-1 | . | TGCAGCGGTACAGGGCGGGCGGGCTACACCTTC | CSGTGRAGYTF
TRBJ2-7 | few | TRBV5-1 | . | TGCGCCAGCAGATCAGGGTGGGAGGAGCAGTACTTC | CASRSGWEEQYF
TRBJ1-1 | few | TRBV12-3/TRBV12-4 | . | TGTGCCAGCAGTTTATACCTGTCCACTGAAGCTTTCTTT | CASSLYLSTEAFF
TRBJ1-2 | . | TRBV7-8 | . | TGTGCCAGCAGCCCGGCCGGGGCCCCCGACTATGGCTACACCTTC | CASSPAGAPDYGYTF
TRBJ2-2 | few | TRBV5-1 | . | TGCGCCAGCAGAAAGGTCGACACCGGGGAGCTGTTTTTT | CASRKVDTGELFF
TRBJ2-6 | . | TRBV2 | . | TGTGCCAGCAGTGAAGCCCACTCTGGGGCCAACGTCCTGACTTTC | CASSEAHSGANVLTF
TRBJ2-2 | . | TRBV21-1 | . | TGTGCCAGCGGCAGGACTACTAACACCGGGGAGCTGTTTTTT | CASGRTTNTGELFF
TRBJ2-2 | . | TRBV5-1 | . | TGCGCCAGCAGCACGGACAGTACTAACACCGGGGAGCTGTTTTTT | CASSTDSTNTGELFF
TRBJ1-5 | . | TRBV18 | . | TGTGCCAGCTCACCACGTGTAGGGATGGAGCCCCAGCATTTT | CASSPRVGMEPQHF